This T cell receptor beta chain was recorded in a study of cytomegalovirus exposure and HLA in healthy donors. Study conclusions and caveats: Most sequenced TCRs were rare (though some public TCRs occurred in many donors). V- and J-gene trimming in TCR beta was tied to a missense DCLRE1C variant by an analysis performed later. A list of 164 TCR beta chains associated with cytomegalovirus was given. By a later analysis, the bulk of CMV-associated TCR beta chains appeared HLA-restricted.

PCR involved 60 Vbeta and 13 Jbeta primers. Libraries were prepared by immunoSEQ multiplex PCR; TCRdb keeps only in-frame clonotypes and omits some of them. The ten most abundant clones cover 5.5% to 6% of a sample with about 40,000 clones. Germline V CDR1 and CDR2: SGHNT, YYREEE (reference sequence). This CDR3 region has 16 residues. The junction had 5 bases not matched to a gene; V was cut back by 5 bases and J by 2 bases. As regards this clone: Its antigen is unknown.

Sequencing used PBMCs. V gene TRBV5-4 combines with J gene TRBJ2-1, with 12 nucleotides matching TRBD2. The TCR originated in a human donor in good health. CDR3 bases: TGTGCCAGCAGTCTGAGACTAGCGGGGGCCTACAATGAGCAGTTCTTC. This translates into CASSLRLAGAYNEQFF.